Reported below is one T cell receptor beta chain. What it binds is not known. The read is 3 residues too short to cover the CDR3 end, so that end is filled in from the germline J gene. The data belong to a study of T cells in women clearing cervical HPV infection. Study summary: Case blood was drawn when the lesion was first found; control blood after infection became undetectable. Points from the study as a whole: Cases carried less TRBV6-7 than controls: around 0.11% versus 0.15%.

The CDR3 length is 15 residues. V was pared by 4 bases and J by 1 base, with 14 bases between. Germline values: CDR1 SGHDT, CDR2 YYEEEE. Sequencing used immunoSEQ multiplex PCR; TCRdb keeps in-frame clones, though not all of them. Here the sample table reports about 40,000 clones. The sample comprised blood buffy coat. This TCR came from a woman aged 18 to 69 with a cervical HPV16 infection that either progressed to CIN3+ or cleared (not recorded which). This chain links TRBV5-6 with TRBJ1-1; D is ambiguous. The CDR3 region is CASSGKAVENTEAFF. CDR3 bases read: TGTGCCAGCAGCGGTAAGGCGGTAGAGAACACTGAA. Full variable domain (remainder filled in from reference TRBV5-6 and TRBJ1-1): DAGVTQSPTHLIKTRGQQVTLRCSPKSGHDTVSWYQQALGQGPQFIFQYYEEEERQRGNFPDRFSGHQFPNYSSELNVNALLLGDSALYLCASSGKAVENTEAFFGQGTRLTVV.